Below are 15 T cell receptor beta chains sequenced from a single sample in a study of T cells in Graves' hyperthyroidism and ophthalmopathy. RNA transcripts gave rise to amplified TCR beta CDR3 regions. Initially, a first-round RT-PCR of the TCR CDR3 employed the HTBI primer set. TCRdb recomputed calls from the multiplex PCR reads with MiXCR, one row per CDR3 protein. The data hold roughly 360,000 distinct CDR3 sequences, with approximately 12% observed a single time. The sequenced sample was blood. The source is a man younger than 45 with Graves' hyperthyroidism that later progressed to Graves' ophthalmopathy.

This clonotype was recorded many times. The chain has TRBV5-1 and TRBJ1-6, with TRBD1 matching 8 bases. V was pared by 2 bases and J by 10 bases, with 2 bases of the junction left unmatched. From germline, CDR1 is SGHRS and CDR2 YFSETQ. This CDR3 region has 13 residues. CDR3 loop: CASSFGQGSPLHF. The DNA for the CDR3 is TGCGCCAGCAGCTTCGGACAGGGCTCACCCCTCCACTTT.

J is TRBJ2-1 and V is TRBV20-1; 7 nucleotides agree with TRBD2. With 0 bases clipped from V and 12 bases from J, the junction kept 14 bases outside the gene matches. The CDR3 has 15 amino acids. Germline CDR1 and CDR2: DFQATT and SNEGSKA (reference sequence). The CDR3 bases are TGCAGTGCTAGAGAGAGTCACCGGGGGGAGCGTGGGCAGTTCTTC. Its translation: CSARESHRGERGQFF.

This chain connects TRBV4-1 to TRBJ1-1; D is unclear. V lost 0 bases and J lost 1, with 9 bases in between. Germline V gene lookup returns CDR1 MGHRA and CDR2 YSYEKL. This CDR3 contains 15 residues. CDR3 DNA sequence: TGCGCCAGCAGCCAAGAGGCGGTTGCGAACACTGAAGCTTTCTTT. Amino acid sequence: CASSQEAVANTEAFF.

This chain links TRBV7-4 with TRBJ1-5; the D is unclear. The CDR3 sequence is 15 residues long. Trimming took 6 bases from V and 2 from J, leaving 14 bases between them. Germline values: CDR1 SGHVT, CDR2 SQSDAQ. CDR3 amino acids: CASSLSGNGNQPQHF. The CDR3 nucleotides are TGTGCCAGCAGTCTTAGTGGTAATGGCAATCAGCCCCAGCATTTT.

This chain uses TRBV5-1 with TRBJ2-3; 11 bases align to TRBD1. The CDR3 runs 17 residues. With 4 bases clipped from V and 0 bases from J, the junction kept 7 bases outside the gene matches. In germline, CDR1 is SGHRS, CDR2 YFSETQ. CDR3 in DNA: TGCGCCAGCAGCGGAGGGACAGGGGGAACTAGCACAGATACGCAGTATTTT. As protein: CASSGGTGGTSTDTQYF. The complete variable domain, with remaining parts taken from reference TRBV5-1 and TRBJ2-3, reads KAGVTQTPRYLIKTRGQQVTLSCSPISGHRSVSWYQQTPGQGLQFLFEYFSETQRNKGNFPGRFSGRQFSNSRSEMNVSTLELGDSALYLCASSGGTGGTSTDTQYFGPGTRLTVL.

This chain links TRBV5-1 with TRBJ2-7; perhaps TRBD1 as D (5 bases). Trimming shortened V by 6 bases and J by 0 bases, and 10 bases separated the two germline ends. This CDR3 region has 13 residues. Per the germline V gene, CDR1 is SGHRS and CDR2 is YFSETQ. This CDR3 reads CASTDISSYEQYF. The CDR3 nucleotides read TGCGCCAGCACGGACATTAGCTCCTACGAGCAGTACTTC.

This clonotype was seen ten or more times. This rearrangement joins TRBV6-1 to TRBJ1-1; the D is unclear. The CDR3 loop spans 12 amino acids. Trimming removed 10 bases at V and 6 bases at J, with 15 bases between. Germline V CDR1 and CDR2: MNHNS, SASEGT. The CDR3 nucleotides are TGTGCCACTCTACTTGGGTTTTCTGAAGCTTTCTTT. Protein sequence: CATLLGFSEAFF.

This clonotype was counted many times. This chain uses TRBV12-3 or TRBV12-4 with TRBJ2-1, with TRBD2 identical over 10 bases. The CDR3 totals 17 residues. Trimming cost V 6 bases and J 4 bases; bases outside gene matches: 12. Here the CDR3 DNA reads TGTGCCAGCAGCACCGGGACTAGCGAGCCATCTTACAATGAGCAGTTCTTC. This encodes CASSTGTSEPSYNEQFF.

Many counts were recorded for this clonotype. The chain carries TRBV20-1 and TRBJ2-1, with TRBD2 matching 8 bases. This CDR3 region has 12 residues. Germline V CDR1 and CDR2: DFQATT, SNEGSKA (reference sequence). J was trimmed by 10 bases and V by 6 bases; bases with no gene match: 8. The CDR3 region is CSAYRGGREQFF. In DNA form, the CDR3 reads TGCAGTGCCTACCGGGGGGGAAGGGAGCAGTTCTTC.

This clonotype was seen repeatedly, ten times or more. The gene calls are TRBV12-3 or TRBV12-4 and TRBJ2-5; no reliable D call. The CDR3 spans 13 residues. Deletions cut 2 bases from V and 2 bases from J, with 6 bases between. Written as DNA, the CDR3 is TGTGCCAGCAGTTTAAGACTTCAAGAGACCCAGTACTTC. This codes for CASSLRLQETQYF.

J is TRBJ1-2 and V is TRBV28, with TRBD1 as a possible D gene (5 bases). The germline V gene encodes CDR1 MDHEN and CDR2 SYDVKM. The CDR3 consists of 13 residues. Trimming pared 5 bases from V and 10 bases from J, leaving 17 bases between. The CDR3 spells CASSQGPYGDYTF. CDR3 DNA sequence: TGTGCCAGCAGTCAGGGACCCTACGGAGACTACACCTTC.

The rearrangement links TRBV7-3 to TRBJ1-2, with D maybe TRBD1 (5 bases). V lost 2 bases, J lost 4 bases, and 14 bases lay in between. The CDR3 totals 15 residues. Looked up from germline, CDR1 is SGHTA and CDR2 is FQGTGA. CDR3 protein: CASSLSKVTVYGYTF. The CDR3 DNA reads as TGTGCCAGCAGCTTATCGAAAGTGACAGTCTATGGCTACACCTTC.

This chain joins TRBV5-1 and TRBJ2-1; the D is unclear. Deletions cut 7 bases from V and 8 bases from J, with 19 bases between. The CDR3 sequence is 14 residues long. Germline V gives CDR1 SGHRS, CDR2 YFSETQ. The CDR3 sequence is CASQPQPARYEQFF. CDR3 coding DNA: TGCGCCAGCCAACCCCAGCCAGCTAGGTATGAGCAGTTCTTC. The whole variable domain, remainder taken from reference TRBV5-1 and TRBJ2-1, is KAGVTQTPRYLIKTRGQQVTLSCSPISGHRSVSWYQQTPGQGLQFLFEYFSETQRNKGNFPGRFSGRQFSNSRSEMNVSTLELGDSALYLCASQPQPARYEQFFGPGTRLTVL.

A few counts support this clonotype. The chain links TRBV6-1 to TRBJ2-5, with 10 nucleotides matching TRBD1. Trimming removed 6 bases from V and 5 bases from J; junction bases left unmatched: 9. Germline lookup yields CDR1 MNHNS and CDR2 SASEGT. The CDR3 is made up of 15 amino acids. CDR3 protein: CASSRTGTGDETQYF. The CDR3, as DNA: TGTGCCAGCAGCCGAACCGGGACAGGGGACGAGACCCAGTACTTC.

There are many counts of this clonotype. The V and J genes are TRBV6-1 and TRBJ2-5; TRBD2 matches at 7 bases. Looked up from germline, CDR1 is MNHNS and CDR2 is SASEGT. The CDR3 consists of 14 residues. V was clipped by 3 bases and J by 2 bases; unmatched bases: 3. The CDR3 DNA sequence: TGTGCCAGCAGTGACGGGGACTATCAAGAGACCCAGTACTTC. Translating it yields CASSDGDYQETQYF.